Below, one T cell receptor (beta chain) is given with its context. This sample was taken from a study of technical replicates of blood from several donors. The V and J ends lost 7 bases and 2 bases, in that order; junction bases with no gene match: 14. Germline CDR1 SEHNR, CDR2 FQNEAQ (reference sequence). The CDR3 has 17 residues. The repertoire was sequenced with immunoSEQ multiplex PCR; TCRdb's copy has only in-frame clones and lacks some. The sample lists under 110,000 clones; just over 95% were seen once. The chain employs TRBV7-9 and TRBJ2-3; 8 bases map to TRBD2. Sequences were obtained from T cells isolated from PBMCs. This TCR was sampled from a human donor in good health. In nucleotides, the CDR3 is TGTGCCAGCAACCCCCCGACTAGCGTACATAACACAGATACGCAGTATTTT. Amino acids: CASNPPTSVHNTDTQYF.